The rows below give T cell receptor beta chains drawn from one sample of a study of shared clonotypes between healthy human individuals. Measured with immunoSEQ multiplex PCR; TCRdb has only the in-frame clones, and not every one. The sample contains roughly 300,000 clones, about 70% of which appear only once. The source material was memory CD4+ T cells sorted from blood. The receptors derive from a man aged 30 to 39 in good health. CDR3s leave out the opening cysteine and the closing phenylalanine or tryptophan. Fields, in order: J gene, clone size, V gene, CDR3 protein. Size is omitted from some rows. Given values are once, few, many or a class for expanded clones.

>TRBJ2-3|.|TRBV5-4
ASSLRASGIADTQY
>TRBJ2-5|.|TRBV19
ASRPSTGDGPAGETQY
>TRBJ2-5|.|TRBV18
ASSPPSGRGETQY
>TRBJ2-1|.|TRBV18
ASSPQPGLAPYNEQF
>TRBJ2-4|few|TRBV6-1
ASSEAWATGAKNIQY
>TRBJ2-7|once|TRBV28
ASSTAPVGQY
>TRBJ2-5|.|TRBV11-2
ASSPDRASGKETQY
>TRBJ2-7|.|TRBV10-2
ASSESRTFGGGRYEQY
>TRBJ2-1|many|TRBV14
ASSQIQGWGNNEQF
>TRBJ2-3|.|TRBV9
ASSVAFQREGSDTQY
>TRBJ2-7|.|TRBV5-1
ASSASGTGLYEQY
>TRBJ2-7|.|TRBV9
ASSALTSSGEQY
>TRBJ2-5|.|TRBV7-2
ASRHGSDRGWETQY
>TRBJ2-7|.|TRBV18
ASSPTKQGASEQY
>TRBJ2-1|.|TRBV6-1
ASNNGASGKNEQF
>TRBJ1-3|few|TRBV28
ASSLASGDRGDTIY
>TRBJ1-2|.|TRBV11-2
ASSLGSDYGYT
>TRBJ2-1|.|TRBV19
ASSASGRINEQF
>TRBJ2-7|.|TRBV19
ASSRTYSEQY
>TRBJ2-3|.|TRBV5-1
ASSLEGDTQY
>TRBJ1-1|once|TRBV28
ASSLVGGLNTEAF
>TRBJ2-1|.|TRBV6-1
ASSDTREQF
>TRBJ2-2|once|TRBV9
ASSLQNTGELF
>TRBJ2-7|.|TRBV2
ASRVFSHEQY
>TRBJ1-4|.|TRBV29-1
SVVATNEKLF
>TRBJ1-2|.|TRBV10-3
AIGRGQTDGYT
>TRBJ1-2|once|TRBV5-4
ASSMRGFANYGYT
>TRBJ2-3|.|TRBV7-2
ASSFGTDTQY
>TRBJ2-1|.|TRBV5-6
ASSSWTSGSSYNEQF
>TRBJ2-7|.|TRBV27
ASSVTGPGGYEQY
>TRBJ2-7|.|TRBV7-2
ASSFGRFEQY
>TRBJ1-4|.|TRBV30
AWSGANMEKLF
>TRBJ2-5|.|TRBV5-8
ASTLALTQY
>TRBJ2-7|.|TRBV18
ASSPPGGEQY
>TRBJ2-5|.|TRBV7-9
ASSLIRETQY
>TRBJ2-1|.|TRBV10-3
AARTSEEQF
>TRBJ1-5|.|TRBV7-9
ASSFREVGNQPQH
>TRBJ2-2|once|TRBV6-1
ASSEGLTNTGELF
>TRBJ1-2|.|TRBV6-1
AGSRDRGSYGYT
>TRBJ1-2|few|TRBV15
ATSEYAQGPNYGYT
>TRBJ2-7|.|TRBV6-5
ASSLRDRGYEQY
>TRBJ2-1|.|TRBV7-8
ASSLAGGPSYNEQF
>TRBJ2-1|few|TRBV6-1
ASGGLAGINEQF
>TRBJ2-3|.|TRBV4-3
ASSQGLPGGGDTQY
>TRBJ2-7|.|TRBV6-4
ASSDSRGDEQY
>TRBJ1-3|.|TRBV2
ASSGDRVANTIY
>TRBJ1-2|.|TRBV28
ASSFSVVRNYGYT
>TRBJ2-3|.|TRBV14
ASSSGISTDTQY
>TRBJ2-6|.|TRBV5-5
ASSPRGASGANVLT
>TRBJ2-5|.|TRBV7-3
ASSAGLAGLETQY
>TRBJ2-1|once|TRBV28
ASMSWTGANNEQF
>TRBJ1-4|few|TRBV5-1
ASSPSGTVNEKLF
>TRBJ2-1|.|TRBV27
ASSTGRAQSNEQF
>TRBJ1-4|.|TRBV5-5
ASSTGGGGYEKLF